The clone carrying this T cell receptor (beta chain) was seen once. This sample is drawn from a study of somatic mutations in cytotoxic T cells in rheumatoid arthritis. This CDR3 spans 15 amino acids. Here immunoSEQ multiplex PCR was the method, and the copy in TCRdb shows in-frame clones only, minus some. Of roughly 16,000 clones listed, about 74% are singletons. Material for sequencing was CD8+ T cells sorted from blood. The receptor was isolated from an adult with rheumatoid arthritis. This sequence joins TRBV21-1 and TRBJ2-5. TRBV21-1 is deemed a pseudogene. CDR3 DNA: TGTGCCAGCTTTGAGGGGGAGGAAACGGGGGAGACCCAGTACTTC. Encoded protein: CASFEGEETGETQYF.